Given below is one T cell receptor beta chain in context. The data stem from a study of blood T cell repertoires in COVID-19. The wider study: COVID-19 samples, acute and convalescent, were from the United States, Italy and Spain. Nucleic acid was either cDNA or gDNA, and it came from T cells, B-cell-depleted T cells, or PBMCs.

This CDR3 spans 15 amino acids. Per the germline V gene, CDR1 is LGHNA and CDR2 is YSLEER. Trimming took 4 bases from V and 7 from J; bases not matched to a gene: 9. In the authors' methods: Estimates of nucleated cell counts were drawn from the amplification of reference gene primers. This table comes from immunoSEQ multiplex PCR, and its TCRdb copy is limited to in-frame clones, with some not included. V and J calls and clone size follow that table, whereas D and trimming were derived from the DNA. The table includes about 100,000 clones, 90% to 95% detected once. The sequence came from a woman aged 30 to 39 with acute or convalescent COVID-19. The sample consisted of peripheral blood. The chain has TRBV4-3 and TRBJ2-2, with 7 positions matching TRBD1. The CDR3, as DNA: TGCGCCAGCAGCCTAGGACAGGCGGTAATCGGGGAGCTGTTTTTT. Protein sequence: CASSLGQAVIGELFF.